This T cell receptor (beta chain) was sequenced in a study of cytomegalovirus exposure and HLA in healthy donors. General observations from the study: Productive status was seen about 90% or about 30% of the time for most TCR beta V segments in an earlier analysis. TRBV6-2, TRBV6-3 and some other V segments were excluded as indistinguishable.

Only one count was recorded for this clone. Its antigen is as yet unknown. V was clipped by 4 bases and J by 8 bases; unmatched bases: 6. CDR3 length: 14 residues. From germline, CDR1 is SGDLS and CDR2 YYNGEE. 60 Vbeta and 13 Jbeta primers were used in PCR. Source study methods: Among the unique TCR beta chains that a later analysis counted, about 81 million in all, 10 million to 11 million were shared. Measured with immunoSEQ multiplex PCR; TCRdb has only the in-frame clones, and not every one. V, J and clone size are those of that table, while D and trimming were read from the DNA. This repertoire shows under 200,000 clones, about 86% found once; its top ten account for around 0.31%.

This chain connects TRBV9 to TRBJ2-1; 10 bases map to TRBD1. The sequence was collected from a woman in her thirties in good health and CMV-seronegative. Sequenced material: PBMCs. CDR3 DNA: TGTGCCAGCAGCCTCGGACAGGGGGTATATGAGCAGTTCTTC. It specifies CASSLGQGVYEQFF.